A single sample is the source of the 10 T cell receptor beta chains below, sequenced in a study of blood T cell repertoires in COVID-19. Method: immunoSEQ multiplex PCR; TCRdb's copy keeps in-frame clones and lacks some. The data contain 140,000 to 150,000 clones, 84% of them seen just once; the ten biggest clones take up 35% to 50%. The sequencing input was peripheral blood. The receptors here all came from a human donor in a cohort sampled during active COVID-19.

The CDR3 sequence: CASSPNRVDTIYF. In DNA form, the CDR3 reads TGTGCCAGCAGTCCAAACAGGGTTGACACCATATATTTT. V usage is TRBV12-3 or TRBV12-4 and J usage is TRBJ1-3; D may be TRBD1 (6 bases). CDR3 length: 13 residues. V shed 5 bases and J shed 8 bases, with 13 bases lying between them.

The chain is built from TRBV7-9 and TRBJ2-2; D not certain. The CDR3 length is 14 residues. The V gene lost 2 bases and the J gene lost 1 base, with 5 bases spanning the gap. Germline CDR1 and CDR2: SEHNR and FQNEAQ (reference sequence). The CDR3 loop is CASSLTGNTGELFF. The CDR3 DNA follows: TGTGCCAGCAGCTTAACTGGGAACACCGGGGAGCTGTTTTTT.

This clone has a single count. The J gene is TRBJ1-2, the V gene TRBV19; no firm D call. CDR1 LNHDA and CDR2 SQIVND come from the germline V gene (reference sequence). The V end lost 5 bases, the J end lost 7 bases, and 11 bases lay between the germline ends. CDR3 length equals 12 residues. CDR3: CASSYVQSGYTF. The CDR3 coding sequence is TGTGCCAGTAGTTACGTTCAGTCTGGCTACACCTTC.

V usage is TRBV10-2 and J usage is TRBJ2-1, with TRBD2 identical over 9 bases. The CDR3 totals 17 residues. V lost 5 bases to trimming and J lost 7 bases; unmatched junction nucleotides: 15. Germline CDR1 WSHSY, CDR2 SAAADI. The CDR3 DNA reads as TGCGCCAGCAGTTCCCCTCTTGGGTTGCGGGAGGGGAATGAGCAGTTCTTC. Translation gives CASSSPLGLREGNEQFF.

This sequence joins TRBV18 and TRBJ2-1; no firm D call. Germline V gene data show CDR1 as KGHSH and CDR2 as LQKENI. Between the trimmed V and J ends, which lost 2 bases and 1 base, there was a span of 9 bases. The length of the CDR3 is 15 residues. CDR3 amino acids: CASSPTQVSYNEQFF. CDR3 DNA sequence: TGTGCCAGCTCACCAACGCAGGTTTCCTACAATGAGCAGTTCTTC.

V usage is TRBV7-9 and J usage is TRBJ2-3; weak D call: TRBD2 (7 bases). The CDR3 is 15 residues long. From germline, CDR1 is SEHNR and CDR2 FQNEAQ (reference sequence). V was pared by 3 bases and J by 8 bases, with 18 bases between. CDR3 loop: CASSLAGADRGTQYF. The CDR3 DNA reads as TGTGCCAGCAGCTTGGCGGGGGCCGATCGGGGTACGCAGTATTTT.

V is TRBV2 and J is TRBJ2-1; 9 positions agree with TRBD1. Unmatched junction bases numbered 5, after V lost 6 bases and J lost 8 bases. This CDR3 is built from 13 residues. Looked up from germline, CDR1 is SNHLY and CDR2 is FYNNEI. The CDR3 nucleotides read TGTGCCAGCAGGGGGACAGGGAATTATGAGCAGTTCTTC. Residues: CASRGTGNYEQFF.

V usage is TRBV12-3 or TRBV12-4 and J usage is TRBJ1-2, with TRBD1 matching 8 bases. The CDR3 sequence is 13 residues long. With V trimmed by 5 bases and J by 7 bases, 6 bases remained unmatched. The CDR3 spells CASSQRTGSGYTF. CDR3 nucleotide sequence: TGTGCCAGCAGTCAACGGACAGGGAGTGGCTACACCTTC.

J is TRBJ2-1 and V is TRBV5-4; D may be TRBD1 (6 bases). Germline V lookup: CDR1 SGHNT, CDR2 YYREEE (reference sequence). Between the trimmed V and J ends, which lost 3 bases and 0 bases, there was a span of 10 bases. The CDR3 loop spans 15 amino acids. CDR3 protein: CASSSDRSSYNEQFF. The CDR3 DNA reads as TGTGCCAGCAGCTCAGACAGGAGCTCCTACAATGAGCAGTTCTTC.

V usage is TRBV12-3 or TRBV12-4 and J usage is TRBJ1-2; D gene uncertain. The CDR3 is 13 residues long. Trimming took off 0 bases at V and 5 bases at J, with 7 bases between the two ends. Here the CDR3 reads CASSLAPDYGYTF. The CDR3 DNA is TGTGCCAGCAGTTTAGCCCCAGATTATGGCTACACCTTC.